What follows describes a single T cell receptor beta chain. Its antigen is undetermined. The sample is drawn from a study of response to subunit inactivated influenza vaccine. Germline V lookup: CDR1 MNHEY, CDR2 SVGEGT. The V end was cut by 8 bases, the J end by 6 bases, with 18 bases between. CDR3 length: 14 residues. TCRdb independently ran MiXCR on the RT-PCR reads; one entry per CDR3 protein. Found here are some 800,000 distinct CDR3 sequences, 21% of them singletons; the top ten hold roughly 10%. General study findings and limits: Each seasonal influenza vaccination, the authors suggested, recruits few new T cells.

The J gene is TRBJ2-3, the V gene TRBV6-2 or TRBV6-3; unclear D gene. The receptor was isolated from a man aged 50 or older who received an inactivated influenza vaccine. The material sequenced was PBMCs from blood, taken approximately 5 days after vaccination. Here the CDR3 reads CASDWSSLGDTQYF. CDR3 DNA sequence: TGTGCCAGCGATTGGTCTTCGCTCGGGGATACGCAGTATTTT.